What follows is one T cell receptor (beta chain) and its context. TCR beta cDNA was prepared out of 500 ng total RNA by means of a constant-region primer. Sequencing libraries for TCR beta derived from three nested multiplex PCR rounds that used slightly modified ARM-PCR. Each of the first two PCR rounds ran 9 to 11 cycles with TRBV1-TRBV30 forward and C-beta reverse primers. One entry per CDR3 protein, called by TCRdb with MiXCR from the multiplex PCR reads. The sample has more than 150,000 distinct CDR3 sequences; about 60% are singletons. The sample originates from a study of tumor-infiltrating lymphocytes in primary liver carcinoma. For blood RNA, unsorted whole blood served as the source, and germline DNA was extracted too. The CDR3 has 14 amino acids. With 0 bases removed from V and 8 bases from J, the gap between germline ends came to 11 bases. CDR1 and CDR2 (germline): ENHRY, SYGVKD.

This receptor was identified in a man aged 40-49 years with primary liver carcinoma and hepatitis B virus infection. The chain recombines TRBV10-3 with TRBJ2-1; tentative D call: TRBD2 (5 bases). The source material was peripheral blood. The CDR3 DNA reads as TGTGCCATCAGTGAGTCAAGTTCGGAGGATGAGCAGTTCTTC. It codes for CAISESSSEDEQFF.